The text below deals with one TCR beta chain. The same CDR3 also results from other DNA sequences found in this sample. This sample was taken from a study of control samples from healthy donors and cancer patients. The data were produced by immunoSEQ multiplex PCR, yet TCRdb's version contains in-frame clones alone and is incomplete. Of 130,000 or so clones in the sample, roughly 90% were seen once. The origin of this receptor is a man aged 45-65 years with head and neck cancer. Sequencing input: PBMCs.

Here the CDR3 reads CAGLAGGVTNTGELFF. For the CDR3, the DNA is TGCGCCGGTCTAGCGGGGGGGGTAACGAACACCGGGGAGCTGTTTTTT. The chain carries TRBV10-2 and TRBJ2-2, with 12 bases fitting TRBD2. Germline V CDR1 and CDR2: WSHSY, SAAADI. CDR3 length equals 16 residues. J lost 0 bases, V lost 11 bases, and 7 bases had no gene match.